Presented here are 17 T cell receptor beta chains from one specimen sequenced in a study of cytomegalovirus exposure and HLA in healthy donors. The PCR employed 60 Vbeta primers together with 13 Jbeta primers. Profiling relied on immunoSEQ multiplex PCR, and the TCRdb table lists in-frame clones only, not all of them. The repertoire has 150,000 to 170,000 clones, roughly 75% of them found once; the top ten carry over 1.1%. Sequenced input: PBMCs. Source of these receptors: a man aged 18 to 29 in good health and CMV-seronegative.

The DNA for the CDR3 is TGTGCCAGCAGCTTATTGGGACAGGGCGCTTACGAGCAGTACTTC. Translation gives CASSLLGQGAYEQYF. The rearrangement uses TRBV7-2 and TRBJ2-7, with TRBD1 matching over 9 bases. CDR1 SGHTA and CDR2 FQGNSA come from the germline V gene. Trimming cost V 2 bases and J 4 bases; bases outside gene matches: 6. The CDR3 extends over 15 amino acids.

DNA of the CDR3: TGTGCCAGCAGCTTGGTTTTGGGAGGGGCGGGGGGCCCCTACGAGCAGTACTTC. This encodes CASSLVLGGAGGPYEQYF. The chain couples TRBV5-6 to TRBJ2-7; the match to TRBD2 covers 8 bases. Germline V lookup: CDR1 SGHDT, CDR2 YYEEEE. With V trimmed by 0 bases and J by 2 bases, 13 bases remained unmatched. The CDR3 length is 18 residues.

Only a few counts were recorded for this clone. The chain is built from TRBV15 and TRBJ1-2; no clear D gene. The CDR3 is 14 amino acids. Germline CDR1 LNHNV, CDR2 YYDKDF (reference sequence). V dropped 1 base and J dropped 1 base, with 7 bases sitting between them. DNA for the CDR3: TGTGCCACCAGCAGAGCCCGGGTTAACTATGGCTACACCTTC. Its translation is CATSRARVNYGYTF.

This clone was observed a few times. V usage is TRBV7-9 and J usage is TRBJ1-5, with D possibly matching TRBD1 (5 bases). Germline V lookup: CDR1 SEHNR, CDR2 FQNEAQ (reference sequence). V was pared by 0 bases and J by 5 bases, with 8 bases between. The CDR3 runs to 14 residues. Here the CDR3 DNA reads TGTGCCAGCAGCTTAGCGGGGGGACATCAGCCCCAGCATTTT. This sequence encodes CASSLAGGHQPQHF.

The chain uses TRBV13 and TRBJ2-3, with D hard to call. Germline values: CDR1 PRHDT, CDR2 FYEKMQ (reference sequence). Trimming left V 3 bases short and J 0 bases short, with 19 bases between. This CDR3 has 18 amino acids. DNA of the CDR3: TGTGCCAGCAGCTTGAGCAGACGGAGTATCCATAGCACAGATACGCAGTATTTT. Its translation is CASSLSRRSIHSTDTQYF.

V is TRBV27 and J is TRBJ2-7; 7 nucleotides agree with TRBD1. CDR1 MNHEY and CDR2 SMNVEV come from the germline V gene (reference sequence). The ends lost 3 bases at V and 6 bases at J; junction bases unmatched: 8. The CDR3 runs 14 residues. The CDR3 here is CASSFGTAQSEQYF. The CDR3 DNA follows: TGTGCCAGCAGTTTCGGGACAGCACAGAGCGAGCAGTACTTC.

The rearrangement links TRBV4-1 to TRBJ2-3, with TRBD2 identical over 8 bases. V lost 7 bases and J lost 0; bases outside the gene matches: 18. Germline CDR1 reads MGHRA; CDR2 reads YSYEKL. The CDR3 is 19 residues long. The CDR3 bases are TGCGCCAGCACCCCCAGAGTAGCGGGGCCCTCGATTAGCACAGATACGCAGTATTTT. Protein: CASTPRVAGPSISTDTQYF.

The gene calls are TRBV7-9 and TRBJ2-7; possible D gene TRBD2, 5 bases. The CDR3 is made up of 15 amino acids. The V end was cut by 1 base, the J end by 6 bases, with 16 bases between. Germline values: CDR1 SEHNR, CDR2 FQNEAQ (reference sequence). The DNA of the CDR3 is TGTGCCAGCAGCTTAGATGAGTGGACTCGGGGCGAGCAGTACTTC. It encodes CASSLDEWTRGEQYF.

J is TRBJ2-7 and V is TRBV23-1, with 10 positions matching TRBD1. TRBV23-1 is an open reading frame whose function is uncertain. V lost 8 bases, J lost 5 bases, and 9 bases stayed unmatched. This CDR3 is 14 amino acids long. The CDR3 nucleotides are TGCGCCAGCGACCAGACAGGGGGCTGGAACGAGCAGTACTTC. Amino acid sequence: CASDQTGGWNEQYF.

The rearrangement uses TRBV28 and TRBJ1-5; a possible D gene is TRBD1 (5 bases). Germline CDR1 MDHEN, CDR2 SYDVKM. Between the trimmed V and J ends, which lost 3 bases and 5 bases, there was a span of 17 bases. There are 16 residues in the CDR3. This chain's CDR3 is CASSLISREGYQPQHF. DNA of the CDR3: TGTGCCAGCAGTTTGATCAGCAGGGAGGGATATCAGCCCCAGCATTTT.

The chain joins TRBV19 to TRBJ2-7; 7 bases match TRBD1. J gave up 3 bases and V 5 bases, and 7 bases lay outside the gene matches. Germline CDR1 is LNHDA and CDR2 is SQIVND (reference sequence). This CDR3 contains 14 residues. The CDR3 loop is CASSLGTENYEQYF. CDR3 DNA sequence: TGTGCCAGTAGTCTTGGGACAGAAAACTACGAGCAGTACTTC.

This clone appeared a few times. This rearrangement joins TRBV2 to TRBJ2-1, with 15 positions matching TRBD2. The CDR3 has 13 residues. V dropped 9 bases and J dropped 12; count of bases not matched to a gene: 6. The germline CDR1 and CDR2 sequences are SNHLY and FYNNEI. In DNA, the CDR3 is TGTGCCAGGGGACTAGCGGGGGGCCAGGGGCAGTTCTTC. Translated: CARGLAGGQGQFF.

The V gene is TRBV15, the J gene TRBJ2-7, with 10 bases fitting TRBD2. The CDR3 has 18 amino acids. CDR1 and CDR2 from the germline V gene are LNHNV and YYDKDF (reference sequence). V gave up 0 bases and J gave up 5 bases; unmatched junction bases: 13. CDR3 nucleotides: TGTGCCACCAGCAGAGATAGGGGTAAAGCGGGAGGGCATGACGAGCAGTACTTC. Translation: CATSRDRGKAGGHDEQYF. Full variable domain (remainder filled in from reference TRBV15 and TRBJ2-7): DAMVIQNPRYQVTQFGKPVTLSCSQTLNHNVMYWYQQKSSQAPKLLFHYYDKDFNNEADTPDNFQSRRPNTSFCFLDIRSPGLGDTAMYLCATSRDRGKAGGHDEQYFGPGTRLTVT.

The chain uses TRBV7-2 and TRBJ1-5, with a weak D call TRBD1 (6 bases). This CDR3 region has 17 residues. CDR1 SGHTA and CDR2 FQGNSA come from the germline V gene. V lost 0 bases, J lost 4 bases, and 16 bases lay in between. The CDR3 sequence: CASSLAPVGQGNQPQHF. DNA of the CDR3: TGTGCCAGCAGCTTAGCCCCCGTTGGGCAGGGGAATCAGCCCCAGCATTTT. Filled out from reference TRBV7-2 and TRBJ1-5, the complete variable domain reads GAGVSQSPSNKVTEKGKDVELRCDPISGHTALYWYRQSLGQGLEFLIYFQGNSAPDKSGLPSDRFSAERTGGSVSTLTIQRTQQEDSAVYLCASSLAPVGQGNQPQHFGDGTRLSIL.

The chain employs TRBV29-1 and TRBJ1-1, with TRBD1 matching 7 bases. Looked up from germline, CDR1 is SQVTM and CDR2 is ANQGSEA. The CDR3 extends over 14 amino acids. The CDR3 coding sequence is TGCAGTGCTGTAGAGGGGGCAACAGACACTGAAGCTTTCTTT. As protein: CSAVEGATDTEAFF.

This clone is a singleton in its sample. This sequence joins TRBV25-1 and TRBJ1-1, with D possibly being TRBD1 (6 bases). Germline CDR1 is MGHDK and CDR2 is SYGVNS. The CDR3 is 18 amino acids. The V gene lost 1 base and the J gene lost 7 bases, with 25 bases spanning the gap. For the CDR3, the DNA is TGTGCCAGCAGTGAATGGGGAACAGGAAGGGGGAAGAGTAGTGAAGCTTTCTTT. It is translated as CASSEWGTGRGKSSEAFF.

The chain is built from TRBV18 and TRBJ1-2; no clear D gene. Trimming cost V 8 bases and J 0 bases, with 10 bases left between them. The CDR3 consists of 13 residues. Germline CDR1 and CDR2: KGHSH and LQKENI. CDR3 region: CASHGSANYGYTF. The CDR3 bases are TGTGCCAGCCACGGGTCGGCTAACTATGGCTACACCTTC.